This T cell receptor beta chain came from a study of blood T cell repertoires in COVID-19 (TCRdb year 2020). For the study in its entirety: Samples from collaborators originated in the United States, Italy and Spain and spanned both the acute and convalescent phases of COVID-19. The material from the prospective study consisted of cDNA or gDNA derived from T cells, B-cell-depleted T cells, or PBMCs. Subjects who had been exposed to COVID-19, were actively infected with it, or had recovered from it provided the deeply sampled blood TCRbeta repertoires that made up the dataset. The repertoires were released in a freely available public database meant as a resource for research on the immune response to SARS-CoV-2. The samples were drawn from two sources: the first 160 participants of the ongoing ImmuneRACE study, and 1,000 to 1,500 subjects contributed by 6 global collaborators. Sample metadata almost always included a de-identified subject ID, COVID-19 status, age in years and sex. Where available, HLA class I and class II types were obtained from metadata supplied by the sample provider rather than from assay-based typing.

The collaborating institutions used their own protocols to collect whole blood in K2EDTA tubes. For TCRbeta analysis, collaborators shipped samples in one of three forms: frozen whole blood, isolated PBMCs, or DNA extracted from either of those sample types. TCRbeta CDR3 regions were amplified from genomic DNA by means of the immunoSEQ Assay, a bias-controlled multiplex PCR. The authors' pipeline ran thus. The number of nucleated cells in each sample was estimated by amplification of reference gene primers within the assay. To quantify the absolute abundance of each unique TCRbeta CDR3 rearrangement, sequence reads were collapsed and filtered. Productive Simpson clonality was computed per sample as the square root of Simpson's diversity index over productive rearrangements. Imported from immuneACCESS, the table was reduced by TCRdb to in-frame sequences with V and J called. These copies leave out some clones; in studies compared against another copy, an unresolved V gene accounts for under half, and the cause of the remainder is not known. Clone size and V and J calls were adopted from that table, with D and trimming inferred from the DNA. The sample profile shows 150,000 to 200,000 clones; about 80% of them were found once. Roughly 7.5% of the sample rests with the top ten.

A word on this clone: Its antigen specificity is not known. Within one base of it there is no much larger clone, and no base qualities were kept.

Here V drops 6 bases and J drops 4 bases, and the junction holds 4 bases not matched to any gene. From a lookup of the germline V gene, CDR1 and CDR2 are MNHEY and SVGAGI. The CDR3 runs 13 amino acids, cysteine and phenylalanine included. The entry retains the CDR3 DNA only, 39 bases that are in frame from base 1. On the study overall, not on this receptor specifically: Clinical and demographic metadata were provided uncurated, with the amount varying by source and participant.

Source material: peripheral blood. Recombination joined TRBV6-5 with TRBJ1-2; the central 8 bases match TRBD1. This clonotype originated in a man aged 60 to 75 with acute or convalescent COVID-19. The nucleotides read TGTGCCAGCAGCCACAGGGGGGCCTATGGCTACACCTTC. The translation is CASSHRGAYGYTF.